Each of the 8 T cell receptor beta chains below was sequenced from the same sample in a study of blood T cell repertoires in COVID-19. Generated by immunoSEQ multiplex PCR, the TCRdb table keeps only in-frame clones and is missing some. The sample records 220,000 or so clones, approximately 90% being singletons. Sequences were obtained from peripheral blood. The receptors originated from a man in his sixties with COVID-19, enrolled during active disease.

The gene calls are TRBV7-2 and TRBJ2-5, with a weak D call TRBD1 (5 bases). V lost 4 bases and J 2 bases, leaving 14 bases between the germline ends. Germline CDR1 reads SGHTA; CDR2 reads FQGNSA. The CDR3 runs to 15 residues. CDR3 DNA: TGTGCCAGCAGCTCCCACAGGTTACCACAAGAGACCCAGTACTTC. Protein product: CASSSHRLPQETQYF. Together with reference TRBV7-2 and TRBJ2-5, the CDR3 gives the full variable domain: GAGVSQSPSNKVTEKGKDVELRCDPISGHTALYWYRQSLGQGLEFLIYFQGNSAPDKSGLPSDRFSAERTGGSVSTLTIQRTQQEDSAVYLCASSSHRLPQETQYFGPGTRLLVL.

J is TRBJ2-7 and V is TRBV30; possible D gene TRBD1, 5 bases. There are 15 residues in the CDR3. From germline, CDR1 is GTSNPN and CDR2 SVGIG (reference sequence). Trimming took 2 bases from V and 1 from J, leaving 15 bases between them. This CDR3 is CAWSLGHTWSYEQYF. The CDR3 nucleotides read TGTGCCTGGAGTTTAGGACATACTTGGTCCTACGAGCAGTACTTC.

The J gene is TRBJ2-5, the V gene TRBV9; 9 bases match TRBD1. Germline-derived CDR1 and CDR2 are SGDLS and YYNGEE. J was trimmed by 5 bases and V by 0 bases; bases with no gene match: 8. The CDR3 runs to 16 residues. CDR3 protein: CASSVEPQGAGETQYF. The CDR3 DNA reads TGTGCCAGCAGCGTAGAGCCACAGGGGGCGGGCGAGACCCAGTACTTC.

V is TRBV6-5 and J is TRBJ2-7; tentatively, D is TRBD1 (6 bases). V was pared by 7 bases and J by 5 bases, with 12 bases between. The CDR3 has 12 residues. Germline-derived CDR1 and CDR2 are MNHEY and SVGAGI. The CDR3 bases are TGTGCCAGCAAGCGGCAGGGGAACGAGCAGTACTTC. Amino acid sequence: CASKRQGNEQYF.

This rearrangement joins TRBV4-2 to TRBJ1-3; maybe TRBD1 (5 bases). V was trimmed by 0 bases and J by 2 bases, leaving 8 bases between them. This CDR3 is built from 15 residues. Germline-derived CDR1 and CDR2 are LGHNA and YNFKEQ. The CDR3 coding sequence is TGTGCCAGCAGCCAAGAGGGGGGGACTGGAAACACCATATATTTT. Its protein is CASSQEGGTGNTIYF.

The V and J genes are TRBV11-2 and TRBJ1-2, with 8 bases fitting TRBD1. J gave up 2 bases and V 4 bases, and 6 bases lay outside the gene matches. The CDR3 contains 15 residues. The germline gives CDR1 SGHAT, CDR2 FQNNGV. This chain's CDR3 is CASSSRGRSNYGYTF. The CDR3 bases are TGTGCCAGCAGCTCCAGGGGGCGTTCCAACTATGGCTACACCTTC.

The chain joins TRBV5-1 to TRBJ2-7; D remains unclear. The CDR3 has 13 residues. CDR1 SGHRS and CDR2 YFSETQ come from the germline V gene. Trimming took 3 bases from V and 2 from J, leaving 9 bases between them. Here the CDR3 reads CASSSDTTYEQYF. The CDR3 region has the DNA TGCGCCAGCAGCTCAGACACCACCTACGAGCAGTACTTC.

In its sample, this clone was seen once. The chain carries TRBV19 and TRBJ2-1; possibly TRBD1 for D (6 bases). In germline, CDR1 is LNHDA, CDR2 SQIVND (reference sequence). V was cut by 4 bases and J by 4 bases, with 17 bases left in between. CDR3 length: 16 residues. CDR3 bases: TGTGCCAGTAGTACCCCAGGGAAGGGGGAATACAATGAGCAGTTCTTC. Protein product: CASSTPGKGEYNEQFF.